This T cell receptor beta chain was found in a study of T-cell memory formation after mild COVID-19. This clonotype has only a few counts. TCRdb re-derived calls from the 5' RACE reads in MiXCR, one entry per CDR3 protein. The sample has about 440,000 distinct CDR3 sequences, about 20% seen once. V lost 0 bases to trimming and J lost 2 bases; unmatched junction nucleotides: 2. Germline V gene data show CDR1 as SGHRS and CDR2 as YFSETQ. There are 15 residues in the CDR3. V gene TRBV5-1 combines with J gene TRBJ1-2; TRBD1 agrees at 9 bases. The TCR sequence derives from an adult woman who had mild COVID-19 (a few samples of this study predate the infection). Cell type and time point are not known. The sample was PBMCs or a T cell subset sorted from them (not recorded which). The CDR3 here is CASSLAGTGNYGYTF. The CDR3 DNA is TGCGCCAGCAGCTTGGCCGGGACAGGGAACTATGGCTACACCTTC.